This T cell receptor (beta chain) was identified in a study of blood T cell repertoires in COVID-19. Participants spanned ages about 18 to 100 years and resided in 20 to 30 US areas. Clinical history as reported by participants underpinned cohort assignment. CDR1 is SGHTA, CDR2 FQGTGA, per germline. The V and J ends lost 4 bases and 5 bases, in that order; junction bases with no gene match: 5. The CDR3 totals 14 residues. Method: immunoSEQ multiplex PCR; TCRdb's copy keeps in-frame clones and lacks some. The sample has approximately 250,000 clones; 80% to 90% are singletons. Sequenced material: PBMCs or T cells enriched from blood (not recorded which). The chain recombines TRBV7-3 with TRBJ2-5; 9 bases map to TRBD2. The source is a woman between 40 and 50 years old who had been exposed to COVID-19. CDR3 DNA: TGTGCCAGCAGCTGGCGGGGGGGCCAGGAGACCCAGTACTTC. Translating it yields CASSWRGGQETQYF.